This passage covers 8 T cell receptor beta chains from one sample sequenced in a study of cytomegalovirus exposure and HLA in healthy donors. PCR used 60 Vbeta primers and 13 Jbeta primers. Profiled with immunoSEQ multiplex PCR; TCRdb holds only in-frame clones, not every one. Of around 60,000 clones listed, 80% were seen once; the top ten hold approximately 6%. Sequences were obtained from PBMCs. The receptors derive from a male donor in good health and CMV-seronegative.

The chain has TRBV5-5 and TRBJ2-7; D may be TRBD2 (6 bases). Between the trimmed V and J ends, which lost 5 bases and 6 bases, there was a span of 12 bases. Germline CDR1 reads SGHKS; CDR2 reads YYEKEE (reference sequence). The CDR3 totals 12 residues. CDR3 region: CASSLNGGEQYF. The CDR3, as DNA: TGTGCCAGCAGTCTAAACGGGGGCGAGCAGTACTTC.

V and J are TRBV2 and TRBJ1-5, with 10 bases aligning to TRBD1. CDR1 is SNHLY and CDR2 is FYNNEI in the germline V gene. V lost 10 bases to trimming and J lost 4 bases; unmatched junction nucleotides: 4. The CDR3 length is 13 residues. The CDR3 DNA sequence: TGTGCCACTAGGACAGGGGGGAATCAGCCCCAGCATTTT. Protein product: CATRTGGNQPQHF.

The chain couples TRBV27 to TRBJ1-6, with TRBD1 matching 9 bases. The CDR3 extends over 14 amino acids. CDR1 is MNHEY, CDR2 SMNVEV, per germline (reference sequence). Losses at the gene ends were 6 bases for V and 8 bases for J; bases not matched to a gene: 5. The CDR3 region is CASRDRGGDSPLHF. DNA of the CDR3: TGTGCCAGCAGGGACAGGGGTGGTGATTCACCCCTCCACTTT.

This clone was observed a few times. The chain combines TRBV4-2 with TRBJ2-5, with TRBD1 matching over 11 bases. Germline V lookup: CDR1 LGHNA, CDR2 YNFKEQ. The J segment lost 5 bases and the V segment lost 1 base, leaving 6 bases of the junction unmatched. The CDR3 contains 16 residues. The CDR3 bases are TGTGCCAGCAGCCAAGGGGGCGGGACAGGGGGTGAGACCCAGTACTTC. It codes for CASSQGGGTGGETQYF.

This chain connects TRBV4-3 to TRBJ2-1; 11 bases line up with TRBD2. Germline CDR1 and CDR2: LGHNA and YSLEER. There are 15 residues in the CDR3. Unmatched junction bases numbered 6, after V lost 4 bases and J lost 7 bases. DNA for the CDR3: TGCGCCAGCAGCCCGATAGCGGGGGGGCCGAATGAGCAGTTCTTC. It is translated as CASSPIAGGPNEQFF.

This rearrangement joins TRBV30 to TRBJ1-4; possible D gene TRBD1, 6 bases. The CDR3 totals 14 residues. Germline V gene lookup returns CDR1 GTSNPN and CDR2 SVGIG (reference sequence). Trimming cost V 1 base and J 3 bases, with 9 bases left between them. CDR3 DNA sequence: TGTGCCTGGAGTGACAGGGTGGCTAATGAAAAACTGTTTTTT. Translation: CAWSDRVANEKLFF.

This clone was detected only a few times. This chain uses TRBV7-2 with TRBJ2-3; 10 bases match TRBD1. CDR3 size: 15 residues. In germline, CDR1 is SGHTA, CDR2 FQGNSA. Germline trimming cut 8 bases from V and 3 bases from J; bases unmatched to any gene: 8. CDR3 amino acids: CASAPGQGVTDTQYF. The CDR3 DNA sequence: TGTGCCAGCGCACCCGGACAGGGGGTGACAGATACGCAGTATTTT. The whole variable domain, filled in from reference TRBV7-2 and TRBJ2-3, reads GAGVSQSPSNKVTEKGKDVELRCDPISGHTALYWYRQSLGQGLEFLIYFQGNSAPDKSGLPSDRFSAERTGGSVSTLTIQRTQQEDSAVYLCASAPGQGVTDTQYFGPGTRLTVL.

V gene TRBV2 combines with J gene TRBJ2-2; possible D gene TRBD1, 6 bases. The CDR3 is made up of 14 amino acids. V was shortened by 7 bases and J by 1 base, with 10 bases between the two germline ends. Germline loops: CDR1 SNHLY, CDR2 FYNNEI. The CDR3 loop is CASKQDRNTGELFF. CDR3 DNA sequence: TGTGCCAGCAAGCAGGACAGGAACACCGGGGAGCTGTTTTTT.